This T cell receptor (beta chain) was found in a study of CD8 T cells in Susac syndrome. This CDR3 is built from 14 residues. The germline V gene encodes CDR1 MGHRA and CDR2 YSYEKL. Between the trimmed V and J ends, which lost 3 bases and 2 bases, there was a span of 9 bases. RNA, at about 0.5 to 1 ug, was reverse transcribed with random hexamers. TCRdb reanalysed the immunoSEQ multiplex PCR reads using MiXCR and keeps one entry per CDR3 protein. The table has approximately 190,000 distinct CDR3 sequences, around 93% seen once. This receptor was identified in a human donor with Susac syndrome. Sequencing was carried out using CD8+ T cells from PBMCs. The V gene is TRBV4-1, the J gene TRBJ2-3; no clear D. CDR3 amino acids: CASSQAIPTDTQYF. CDR3 sequence (DNA): TGCGCCAGCAGCCAGGCGATTCCCACAGATACGCAGTATTTT.